The clone carrying this TCR beta chain has only one observation. In the authors' workflow: Reference gene primer amplification yielded estimated nucleated cell counts. TCRdb keeps only in-frame clones here, not all; method: immunoSEQ multiplex PCR. Clonal size and the V and J genes are those of that table, whereas D and trimming came from the DNA. The sample lists about 120,000 clones, 85% to 90% occurring once. This entry belongs to a study of blood T cell repertoires in COVID-19. Overall study context: Collection of acute and convalescent COVID-19 samples took place in the United States, Italy and Spain. T cells, B-cell-depleted T cells, or PBMCs provided the cDNA or gDNA that served as material.

This CDR3 is 13 amino acids long. V shed 7 bases and J shed 2 bases, with 9 bases lying between them. Germline CDR1 and CDR2: WSHSY and SAAADI. The gene calls are TRBV10-2 and TRBJ1-5; a weak D match, TRBD1 (5 bases). Sequenced input: peripheral blood. The receptor was derived from a woman between 65 and 79 years old with acute or convalescent COVID-19. As DNA, the CDR3 is TGCGCCAGCAAGGGGCAGGGCAATCAGCCCCAGCATTTT. Translation: CASKGQGNQPQHF.